This TCR beta chain comes out of a study of cytomegalovirus exposure and HLA in healthy donors. The PCR contained 60 Vbeta and 13 Jbeta primers. TCRdb's copy holds only in-frame clones and misses some; the assay was immunoSEQ multiplex PCR. This sample has roughly 71,000 clones, with roughly 80% found just once. The donors were healthy bone marrow donors. The origin of this receptor is a girl aged 10-17 years in good health and CMV-seropositive. The sample comprised PBMCs.

Here the CDR3 DNA reads TGCAGCGTTGTACCAGGGGCAATCTACACCTTC. Protein sequence: CSVVPGAIYTF. The V call is TRBV29-1, the J call TRBJ1-2; tentative D call: TRBD1 (6 bases). CDR1 and CDR2 (germline): SQVTM, ANQGSEA. CDR3 length: 11 amino acids. V gave up 4 bases and J gave up 10 bases, with 13 bases separating them.